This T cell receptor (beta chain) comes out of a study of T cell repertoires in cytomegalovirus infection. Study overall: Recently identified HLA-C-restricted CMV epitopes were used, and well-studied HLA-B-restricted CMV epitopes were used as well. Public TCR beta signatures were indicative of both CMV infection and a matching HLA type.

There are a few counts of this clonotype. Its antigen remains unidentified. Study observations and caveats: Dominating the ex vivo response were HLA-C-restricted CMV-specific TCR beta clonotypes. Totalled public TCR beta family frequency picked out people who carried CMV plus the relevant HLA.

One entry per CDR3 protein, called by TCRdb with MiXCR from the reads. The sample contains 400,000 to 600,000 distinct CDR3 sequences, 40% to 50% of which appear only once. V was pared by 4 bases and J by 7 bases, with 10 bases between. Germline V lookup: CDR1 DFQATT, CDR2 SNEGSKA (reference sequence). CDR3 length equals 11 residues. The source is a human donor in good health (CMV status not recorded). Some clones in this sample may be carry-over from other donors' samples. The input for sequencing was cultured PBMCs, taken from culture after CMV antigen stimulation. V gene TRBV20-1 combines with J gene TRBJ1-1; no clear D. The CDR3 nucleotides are TGCAGTGCTAAAGACAACCGTGAAGCTTTCTTT. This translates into CSAKDNREAFF.